This passage covers 10 T cell receptor beta chains from one sample sequenced in a study of shared clonotypes between healthy human individuals. Profiled with immunoSEQ multiplex PCR; TCRdb holds only in-frame clones, not every one. Of about 330,000 clones in the sample, roughly 84% were seen once. Sequencing was performed on memory CD8+ T cells sorted from blood. Subset specified: CD45RO+ cells pooled with CCR7-negative TemRA cells. The receptors were sampled from a man aged 18-30 years in good health.

The chain links TRBV6-5 to TRBJ2-1; perhaps TRBD2 as D (5 bases). This CDR3 spans 15 amino acids. CDR1 and CDR2 (germline): MNHEY, SVGAGI. The V and J ends lost 6 bases and 4 bases respectively, with 16 bases between them. The CDR3 bases are TGTGCCAGCAGCACATTACTAGTCCCTTACAATGAGCAGTTCTTC. Translated: CASSTLLVPYNEQFF.

The V and J genes are TRBV11-3 and TRBJ1-1; D uncertain. The CDR3 length is 13 residues. Germline CDR1 is SGHNT and CDR2 is YENEEA. V was pared by 1 base and J by 3 bases, with 6 bases between. The CDR3 sequence is CASSLGEYTEAFF. In nucleotides, the CDR3 is TGTGCCAGCAGCTTAGGGGAGTACACTGAAGCTTTCTTT.

This chain uses TRBV19 with TRBJ2-5, with TRBD1 as a possible D gene (6 bases). The CDR3 contains 15 residues. From germline, CDR1 is LNHDA and CDR2 SQIVND (reference sequence). V was trimmed by 3 bases and J by 4 bases, leaving 15 bases between them. CDR3 sequence (DNA): TGTGCCAGTAGTATCGGGTCTCTGGGGGCAGAGACCCAGTACTTC. Amino acid sequence: CASSIGSLGAETQYF.

This clone has only one observation. The rearrangement joins TRBV6-5 to TRBJ2-7; no clear D gene. V dropped 0 bases and J dropped 3 bases, with 12 bases sitting between them. The CDR3 loop spans 15 amino acids. Germline CDR1 and CDR2: MNHEY and SVGAGI. CDR3 sequence reads: CASSYSEFSLYEQYF. The CDR3, as DNA: TGTGCCAGCAGTTACTCGGAGTTCTCCCTCTACGAGCAGTACTTC.

The chain employs TRBV30 and TRBJ1-1; no firm D call. Per the germline V gene, CDR1 is GTSNPN and CDR2 is SVGIG (reference sequence). The CDR3 extends over 14 amino acids. V dropped 0 bases and J dropped 1 base, with 9 bases sitting between them. CDR3 DNA: TGTGCCTGGAGTGTACTGCCCGAGAACACTGAAGCTTTCTTT. Translation gives CAWSVLPENTEAFF. The full variable domain, its missing parts supplied by reference TRBV30 and TRBJ1-1, is SQTIHQWPATLVQPVGSPLSLECTVEGTSNPNLYWYRQAAGRGLQLLFYSVGIGQISSEVPQNLSASRPQDRQFILSSKKLLLSDSGFYLCAWSVLPENTEAFFGQGTRLTVV.

The chain combines TRBV6-5 with TRBJ2-7, with 9 bases matching TRBD2. Germline lookup yields CDR1 MNHEY and CDR2 SVGAGI. The CDR3 sequence is 14 residues long. V shed 6 bases, J shed 3 bases, and the junction held 6 bases outside the gene matches. The CDR3 sequence: CASSSHSGGYEQYF. CDR3 coding DNA: TGTGCCAGCAGCTCTCATAGCGGGGGCTACGAGCAGTACTTC.

V is TRBV5-4 and J is TRBJ2-7; maybe TRBD2 (7 bases). The germline V gene encodes CDR1 SGHNT and CDR2 YYREEE (reference sequence). Trimming took off 3 bases at V and 6 bases at J, with 16 bases between the two ends. The CDR3 is 14 amino acids. The CDR3 here is CASSWGGLPAEQYF. CDR3 DNA sequence: TGTGCCAGCAGCTGGGGGGGGCTCCCGGCCGAGCAGTACTTC.

In its sample, this clone was seen once. The chain recombines TRBV5-4 with TRBJ1-1; the D is unclear. The CDR3 has 12 amino acids. The V end was cut by 2 bases, the J end by 4 bases, with 6 bases between. Germline CDR1 is SGHNT and CDR2 is YYREEE (reference sequence). In nucleotides, the CDR3 is TGTGCCAGCAGCTTCGAGGCCACTGAAGCTTTCTTT. Residues: CASSFEATEAFF.

The rearrangement uses TRBV5-1 and TRBJ2-7, with 7 bases identical to TRBD1. V was clipped by 0 bases and J by 4 bases; unmatched bases: 10. Germline V gene lookup returns CDR1 SGHRS and CDR2 YFSETQ. CDR3 size: 16 residues. The DNA for the CDR3 is TGCGCCAGCAGCTTGGGGTTAGAAGACAGGGCTTACGAGCAGTACTTC. Amino acid sequence: CASSLGLEDRAYEQYF.

The rearrangement uses TRBV30 and TRBJ1-2; no clear D. CDR3 size: 13 residues. The V and J ends lost 3 bases and 4 bases respectively, with 12 bases between them. CDR1 and CDR2 (germline): GTSNPN, SVGIG (reference sequence). CDR3 in amino acids: CAWSKVTVYGYTF. The DNA of the CDR3 is TGTGCCTGGAGCAAGGTCACGGTCTATGGCTACACCTTC.